Listed below are T cell receptor beta chains from one sample, sequenced in a study of regulatory T cells in long-lasting Graves disease. TCRdb used MiXCR to reprocess the multiplex PCR reads, holding one entry per CDR3 protein. The table lists hundreds of thousands of distinct CDR3 sequences, roughly 17% of them singletons. Another study also made use of these data, one on T cells in Graves' hyperthyroidism and ophthalmopathy.

This specimen consisted of peripheral blood mononuclear cells (PBMCs), obtained at new diagnosis, from a patient treated with antithyroid drugs. The receptor source for this set is a man aged 40-55 years with Graves disease. The CDR3 runs from the conserved cysteine through the conserved F or W. D genes are given only for firm matches. The listing skips clone size in some rows; elsewhere it reads once, few, many or a size class.

size: many
D: -
J: TRBJ2-1
V: TRBV2
CDR3: CASSENLYNEQFF
DNA: TGTGCCAGCAGTGAAAATCTCTACAATGAGCAGTTCTTC

size: -
D: -
J: TRBJ1-1
V: TRBV2
CDR3: CASSEGGLNTEAFF
DNA: TGTGCCAGCAGTGAAGGAGGGTTGAACACTGAAGCTTTCTTT

size: -
D: TRBD2
J: TRBJ2-3
V: TRBV5-1
CDR3: CASSSLAVGDTQYF
DNA: TGCGCCAGCAGCTCTCTAGCGGTTGGCGATACGCAGTATTTT

size: few
D: TRBD1
J: TRBJ2-2
V: TRBV6-2/TRBV6-3
CDR3: CASSYDPRSVGQIISNTGELFF
DNA: TGTGCCAGCAGTTACGACCCCCGGAGTGTGGGACAGATCATATCGAACACCGGGGAGCTGTTTTTT

size: few
D: TRBD1
J: TRBJ1-5
V: TRBV20-1
CDR3: CSAGQGASGNQPQHF
DNA: TGCAGTGCTGGACAGGGGGCATCGGGCAATCAGCCCCAGCATTTT

size: few
D: TRBD1
J: TRBJ1-1
V: TRBV20-1
CDR3: CSADGDRDTEAFF
DNA: TGCAGTGCTGACGGGGACAGGGACACTGAAGCTTTCTTT

size: few
D: -
J: TRBJ2-3
V: TRBV29-1
CDR3: CSVEDADTQYF
DNA: TGCAGCGTTGAAGATGCAGATACGCAGTATTTT

size: many
D: -
J: TRBJ1-2
V: TRBV5-1
CDR3: CASKKRAGEYGYTF
DNA: TGCGCCAGCAAAAAAAGGGCAGGGGAGTATGGCTACACCTTC

size: many
D: TRBD2
J: TRBJ2-1
V: TRBV13
CDR3: CASSSTPGLAGGGPYNEQFF
DNA: TGTGCCAGCAGCTCAACGCCAGGACTAGCGGGGGGGGGACCCTACAATGAGCAGTTCTTC

size: many
D: -
J: TRBJ2-3
V: TRBV10-3
CDR3: CAISDPVGRDTDTQYF
DNA: TGTGCCATCAGTGACCCTGTGGGCAGGGACACAGATACGCAGTATTTT

size: many
D: -
J: TRBJ1-5
V: TRBV13
CDR3: CASITRRYSNQPQHF
DNA: TGTGCCAGCATCACCCGACGTTATAGCAATCAGCCCCAGCATTTT

size: -
D: -
J: TRBJ2-3
V: TRBV4-3
CDR3: CASSQVGGRVRDTQYF
DNA: TGCGCCAGCAGCCAAGTCGGAGGCCGGGTAAGAGATACGCAGTATTTT

size: many
D: -
J: TRBJ2-5
V: TRBV24-1
CDR3: CATSEARQETQYF
DNA: TGTGCCACCAGTGAGGCCAGACAAGAGACCCAGTACTTC

size: many
D: -
J: TRBJ2-7
V: TRBV28
CDR3: CASSYLLNLVAADSSYEQYF
DNA: TGTGCCAGCAGTTATCTCCTGAATTTGGTTGCGGCGGACAGCTCCTACGAGCAGTACTTC

size: many
D: -
J: TRBJ2-7
V: TRBV6-2/TRBV6-3
CDR3: CASSYSRNLYEQYF
DNA: TGTGCCAGCAGTTACTCACGAAATTTATACGAGCAGTACTTC

size: many
D: -
J: TRBJ2-7
V: TRBV24-1
CDR3: CATSDSFEGRVAYEQYF
DNA: TGTGCCACCAGTGATTCCTTCGAGGGGCGAGTCGCCTACGAGCAGTACTTC

size: -
D: -
J: TRBJ1-5
V: TRBV20-1
CDR3: CSARGSLYQPQHF
DNA: TGCAGTGCTAGGGGGTCCCTTTATCAGCCCCAGCATTTT

size: few
D: TRBD2
J: TRBJ2-3
V: TRBV12-3/TRBV12-4
CDR3: CASSNLAGALYF
DNA: TGTGCCAGCAGTAACCTAGCGGGGGCCCTTTATTTT

size: many
D: -
J: TRBJ2-5
V: TRBV3-1
CDR3: CASSQDLKTQYF
DNA: TGTGCCAGCAGCCAAGATCTGAAGACCCAGTACTTC

size: -
D: TRBD2
J: TRBJ2-1
V: TRBV4-2
CDR3: CASSQDRRGDYNEQFF
DNA: TGTGCCAGCAGCCAAGATCGGCGGGGGGACTACAATGAGCAGTTCTTC

size: -
D: -
J: TRBJ1-3
V: TRBV6-5
CDR3: CASSYFLPISGNTIYF
DNA: TGTGCCAGCAGTTACTTTCTTCCAATCAGTGGAAACACCATATATTTT

size: few
D: -
J: TRBJ2-2
V: TRBV5-1
CDR3: CASSLSRGAGELFF
DNA: TGCGCCAGCAGCTTGTCAAGGGGCGCCGGGGAGCTGTTTTTT